The present T cell receptor beta chain was sequenced within a study of blood T cell repertoires in COVID-19. Study details: The samples span acute and convalescent COVID-19 from the United States, Italy and Spain.

Participant reports of clinical history set cohort assignment. Authors' data handling: Nucleated cell number was recorded as an estimate derived from reference gene primer amplification. TCRdb's copy holds only in-frame clones and misses some; the assay was immunoSEQ multiplex PCR. The D gene and trimming were derived from the DNA, and the V and J assignments and clone size from that table. The profile shows about 380,000 clones, about 87% of them singletons. The CDR3 loop spans 12 amino acids. Looked up from germline, CDR1 is MNHEY and CDR2 is SVGAGI. V dropped 6 bases and J dropped 9 bases, with 12 bases sitting between them.

The clonotype originates from a man aged 30-40 years who had recovered from COVID-19. V is TRBV6-5 and J is TRBJ1-5; tentatively, D is TRBD1 (5 bases). Sequencing used PBMCs or T cells enriched from blood (not recorded which). Here the CDR3 reads CASRVGDTPQHF. In DNA, the CDR3 is TGTGCCAGCAGGGTAGGGGATACGCCCCAGCATTTT.